This T cell receptor (beta chain) was observed in a study of blood T cell repertoires in COVID-19. Patients from Seattle were sampled longitudinally, starting during active infection. Data came from immunoSEQ multiplex PCR; TCRdb stores just in-frame clones and leaves some out. The repertoire holds over 200,000 clones, with nearly 85% as singletons. V was pared by 6 bases and J by 4 bases, with 22 bases between. The CDR3 runs to 16 residues. Germline assignment: CDR1 MGHRA and CDR2 YSYEKL. The sequence derives from a young woman with COVID-19, enrolled during active disease. The chain has TRBV4-1 and TRBJ2-7, with D maybe TRBD2 (7 bases). Sequencing was done on a sample of peripheral blood. In DNA, the CDR3 is TGCGCCAGCAGTCCAATCGGTGGGGGGGCCGTATACGAGCAGTACTTC. It yields the protein CASSPIGGGAVYEQYF.